This T cell receptor (beta chain) originates from a study of blood T cells in healthy people across ages. Study-wide background: About one barcoded TCR beta cDNA was captured per two T cells.

This CDR3 spans 13 amino acids. Germline loops: CDR1 MNHEY, CDR2 SVGAGI. Trimming cost V 10 bases and J 5 bases, with 14 bases left between them. With a J-beta primer mix and a sample-barcoded 5' primer, a second PCR ran about 7 to 12 cycles. TCRdb processed the 5' RACE reads anew with MiXCR; each CDR3 protein has one entry. Among about 800,000 distinct CDR3 sequences listed, about 46% were seen once. This clonotype was counted only a few times. The chain is built from TRBV6-5 and TRBJ2-2; D not resolved. This receptor was taken from a man aged 80 or over in good health. The specimen sequenced was blood. The CDR3 reads CAIRSGLTGELFF. The CDR3 DNA reads as TGTGCCATTCGATCCGGGTTAACCGGGGAGCTGTTTTTT.